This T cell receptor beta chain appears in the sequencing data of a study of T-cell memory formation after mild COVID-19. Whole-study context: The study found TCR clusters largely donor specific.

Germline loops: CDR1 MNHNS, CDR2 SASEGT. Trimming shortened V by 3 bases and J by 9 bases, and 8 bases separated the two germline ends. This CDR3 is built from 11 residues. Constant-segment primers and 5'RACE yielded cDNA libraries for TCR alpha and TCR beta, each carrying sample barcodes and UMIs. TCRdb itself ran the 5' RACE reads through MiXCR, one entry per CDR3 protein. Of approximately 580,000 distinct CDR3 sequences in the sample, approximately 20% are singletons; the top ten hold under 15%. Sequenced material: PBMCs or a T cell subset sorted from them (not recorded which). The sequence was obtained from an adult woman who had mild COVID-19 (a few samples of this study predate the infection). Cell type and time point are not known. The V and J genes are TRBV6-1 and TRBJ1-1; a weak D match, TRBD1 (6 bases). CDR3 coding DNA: TGTGCCAGCAGTGACCGGGACAAAGCTTTCTTT. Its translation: CASSDRDKAFF.